The clone carrying this T cell receptor (beta chain) was counted at least ten times. The data were taken from a study of T cells in Graves' hyperthyroidism and ophthalmopathy. The CDR3 totals 15 residues. Germline V gene data show CDR1 as GTSNPN and CDR2 as SVGIG (reference sequence). The ends were cut back, 4 bases at V and 0 bases at J, with 15 bases in the middle. Researchers took RNA transcripts and amplified the TCR beta CDR3 regions from them. When the TCR CDR3 underwent first-round RT-PCR, the HTBI primer set was used. One entry per CDR3 protein, called by TCRdb with MiXCR from the multiplex PCR reads. The sample includes 500,000 to 550,000 distinct CDR3 sequences, around 21% of them seen just once.

The sample comprised blood. The chain recombines TRBV30 with TRBJ1-1; TRBD1 might be the D (6 bases). This TCR came from a man aged 18 to 29 with Graves' hyperthyroidism. The CDR3 spells CAWTGLRGLNTEAFF. Here the CDR3 DNA reads TGTGCCTGGACAGGGTTGAGGGGGTTGAACACTGAAGCTTTCTTT. Combining the CDR3 with reference TRBV30 and TRBJ1-1 gives the whole variable domain SQTIHQWPATLVQPVGSPLSLECTVEGTSNPNLYWYRQAAGRGLQLLFYSVGIGQISSEVPQNLSASRPQDRQFILSSKKLLLSDSGFYLCAWTGLRGLNTEAFFGQGTRLTVV.